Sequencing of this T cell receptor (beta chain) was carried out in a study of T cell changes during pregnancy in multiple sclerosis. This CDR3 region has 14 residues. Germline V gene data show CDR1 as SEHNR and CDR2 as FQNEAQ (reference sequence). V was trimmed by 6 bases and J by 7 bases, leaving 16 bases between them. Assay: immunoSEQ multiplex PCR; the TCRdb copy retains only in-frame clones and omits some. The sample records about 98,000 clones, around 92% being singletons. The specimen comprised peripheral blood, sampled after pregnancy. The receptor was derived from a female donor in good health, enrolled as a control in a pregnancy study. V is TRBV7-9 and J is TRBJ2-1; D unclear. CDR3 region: CASRPPLPRNEQFF. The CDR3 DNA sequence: TGTGCCAGCAGGCCACCACTACCCCGGAATGAGCAGTTCTTC.